The 17 T cell receptor beta chains in this list originate from one sample, sequenced in a study of OX40 agonist ivuxolimab in advanced cancers. Repertoires were generated with immunoSEQ multiplex PCR, while TCRdb's copy carries only in-frame clones and drops some. The sample has more than 9,000 clones; 65% to 75% are singletons. The specimen comprised CD4+ or CD8+ T cells sorted from blood, sampled in a trial of the OX40 agonist ivuxolimab. Every receptor here comes from an adult with an advanced solid tumor such as melanoma, head and neck, liver or kidney cancer.

The chain links TRBV27 to TRBJ1-2; 7 bases match TRBD1. CDR1 and CDR2 from the germline V gene are MNHEY and SMNVEV (reference sequence). The CDR3 runs to 13 residues. V was clipped by 5 bases and J by 4 bases; unmatched bases: 4. The chain's CDR3 is CASSKGTVYGYTF. In DNA, the CDR3 is TGTGCCAGCAGTAAAGGGACAGTCTATGGCTACACCTTC.

The rearrangement links TRBV27 to TRBJ2-7, with D maybe TRBD2 (5 bases). The CDR3 covers 13 residues. CDR1 MNHEY and CDR2 SMNVEV come from the germline V gene (reference sequence). V was clipped by 5 bases and J by 6 bases, with 14 bases between them. In DNA, the CDR3 is TGTGCCAGCAGTCTCGGACTCGTTAGCGAGCAGTACTTC. It translates to CASSLGLVSEQYF.

The V and J genes are TRBV11-2 and TRBJ2-3; 8 nucleotides align to TRBD2. The length of the CDR3 is 16 residues. From germline, CDR1 is SGHAT and CDR2 FQNNGV. J lost 8 bases, V lost 3 bases, and 13 bases had no gene match. In nucleotides, the CDR3 is TGTGCCAGCAGCTTCCGAGCGGGAGACCCGAGGGGTACGCAGTATTTT. Amino acid sequence: CASSFRAGDPRGTQYF.

The DNA for the CDR3 is TGTGCCATCAGTGAGGTTGACAGGGGGCTGAATTCACCCCTCCACTTT. Protein sequence: CAISEVDRGLNSPLHF. The V call is TRBV10-3, the J call TRBJ1-6; the match to TRBD1 covers 10 bases. The CDR3 extends over 16 amino acids. V was clipped by 2 bases and J by 7 bases; unmatched bases: 5. Looked up from germline, CDR1 is ENHRY and CDR2 is SYGVKD.

The chain recombines TRBV6-5 with TRBJ2-1; 13 positions match TRBD2. J lost 9 bases, V lost 2 bases, and 4 bases had no gene match. The germline gives CDR1 MNHEY, CDR2 SVGAGI. The CDR3 totals 15 residues. The CDR3 region has the DNA TGTGCCAGCAGTTACCGGACTAGCGGGAGATTTGAGCAGTTCTTC. It is translated as CASSYRTSGRFEQFF.

The chain combines TRBV11-3 with TRBJ2-7; perhaps TRBD2 as D (5 bases). V gave up 11 bases and J gave up 9 bases, with 17 bases separating them. CDR3 length equals 11 residues. Germline V gene data show CDR1 as SGHNT and CDR2 as YENEEA. The CDR3 sequence: CAWRKDGRQYF. For the CDR3, the DNA is TGTGCCTGGAGGAAGGACGGGCGGCAGTACTTC.

The table lists this clone with a few counts. This chain joins TRBV6-1 and TRBJ1-1, with 7 bases identical to TRBD1. The CDR3 sequence is 13 residues long. The V segment lost 8 bases and the J segment 0 bases; nucleotides outside the gene matches: 3. The V gene's germline CDR1 is MNHNS and CDR2 SASEGT. CDR3 sequence reads: CASGGQMNTEAFF. CDR3 nucleotides: TGTGCCAGCGGGGGACAGATGAACACTGAAGCTTTCTTT.

The J gene is TRBJ1-5, the V gene TRBV27; D is unclear. Between the trimmed V and J ends, which lost 6 bases and 2 bases, there was a span of 17 bases. Germline CDR1 reads MNHEY; CDR2 reads SMNVEV (reference sequence). The CDR3 runs to 16 residues. The CDR3 protein is CASSYLPRDGNQPQHF. For the CDR3, the DNA is TGTGCCAGCAGCTACTTACCCCGTGATGGCAATCAGCCCCAGCATTTT.

The chain couples TRBV6-1 to TRBJ2-5; D is perhaps TRBD1 or TRBD2 (6 bases each). Germline V lookup: CDR1 MNHNS, CDR2 SASEGT. The V end lost 3 bases, the J end lost 5 bases, and 19 bases lay between the germline ends. The CDR3 consists of 16 residues. The CDR3 loop is CASSDAEDEGGETQYF. As DNA, the CDR3 is TGTGCCAGCAGTGACGCCGAAGACGAGGGGGGCGAGACCCAGTACTTC.

By share, this clone counts as medium-sized. The chain uses TRBV19 and TRBJ2-5, with no clear D. The CDR3 extends over 13 amino acids. V shed 4 bases and J shed 1 base, with 7 bases lying between them. The V gene's germline CDR1 is LNHDA and CDR2 SQIVND (reference sequence). CDR3 DNA: TGTGCCAGTAGTACGACCTTCCAAGAGACCCAGTACTTC. Translation gives CASSTTFQETQYF.

The chain links TRBV11-2 to TRBJ2-5; 8 bases match TRBD2. V was pared by 0 bases and J by 5 bases, with 5 bases of the junction left unmatched. The CDR3 has 15 residues. Per germline, CDR1 SGHAT and CDR2 FQNNGV. DNA for the CDR3: TGTGCCAGCAGCTTAGAAGCGGGAGTTTGGGAGACCCAGTACTTC. It yields the protein CASSLEAGVWETQYF.

This clone was observed a few times. The rearrangement joins TRBV27 to TRBJ2-7, with 8 bases matching TRBD2. V trimming: 5 bases; J trimming: 2 bases; junction bases outside the gene matches: 20. This CDR3 has 19 amino acids. Germline CDR1 reads MNHEY; CDR2 reads SMNVEV (reference sequence). CDR3: CASSPGLVGQHTRPYEQYF. The CDR3 nucleotides are TGTGCCAGCAGTCCGGGACTAGTGGGCCAGCACACCCGACCCTACGAGCAGTACTTC.

This rearrangement joins TRBV5-5 to TRBJ2-1; D perhaps matches TRBD1 (5 bases). The V end lost 0 bases, the J end lost 7 bases, and 11 bases lay between the germline ends. CDR3 length: 14 amino acids. From germline, CDR1 is SGHKS and CDR2 YYEKEE (reference sequence). The CDR3 loop is CASSLEGARNEQFF. DNA for the CDR3: TGTGCCAGCAGCTTGGAAGGGGCGCGTAATGAGCAGTTCTTC.

J is TRBJ2-7 and V is TRBV2; D possibly corresponds to TRBD2 (5 bases). From germline, CDR1 is SNHLY and CDR2 FYNNEI. The V end lost 2 bases, the J end lost 3 bases, and 17 bases lay between the germline ends. The CDR3 is made up of 16 amino acids. The CDR3 DNA follows: TGTGCCAGCAGTGAACCCAACGGACCGCGGGTCTACGAGCAGTACTTC. Translation: CASSEPNGPRVYEQYF. Supplemented by reference TRBV2 and TRBJ2-7, the full variable domain reads EPEVTQTPSHQVTQMGQEVILRCVPISNHLYFYWYRQILGQKVEFLVSFYNNEISEKSEIFDDQFSVERPDGSNFTLKIRSTKLEDSAMYFCASSEPNGPRVYEQYFGPGTRLTVT.

This clone has more than one count but fewer than ten. This chain connects TRBV5-6 to TRBJ2-2; D possibly corresponds to TRBD2 (6 bases). The V and J ends lost 4 bases and 6 bases respectively, with 22 bases between them. CDR3 length: 17 residues. The germline V gene has CDR1 SGHDT and CDR2 YYEEEE. CDR3 residues: CASSPGVLYELAGELFF. The CDR3 nucleotides read TGTGCCAGCAGCCCGGGGGTTCTGTATGAACTAGCCGGGGAGCTGTTTTTT.

V usage is TRBV7-9 and J usage is TRBJ2-7; the match to TRBD2 covers 8 bases. Germline V CDR1 and CDR2: SEHNR, FQNEAQ (reference sequence). V dropped 5 bases and J dropped 2; count of bases not matched to a gene: 2. CDR3 length: 13 amino acids. For the CDR3, the DNA is TGTGCCAGCAGCCTTAGCGGGGCCTACGAGCAGTACTTC. It specifies CASSLSGAYEQYF.

The CDR3, as DNA: TGTGCCAGCAGTTTATACCATCCGATTGACAGGGCTAGCAATCAGCCCCAGCATTTT. Translation gives CASSLYHPIDRASNQPQHF. The chain has TRBV28 and TRBJ1-5; 7 bases match TRBD1. Losses at the gene ends were 1 base for V and 0 bases for J; bases not matched to a gene: 12. Germline loops: CDR1 MDHEN, CDR2 SYDVKM. The CDR3 length is 19 residues. Supplemented by reference TRBV28 and TRBJ1-5, the full variable domain reads DVKVTQSSRYLVKRTGEKVFLECVQDMDHENMFWYRQDPGLGLRLIYFSYDVKMKEKGDIPEGYSVSREKKERFSLILESASTNQTSMYLCASSLYHPIDRASNQPQHFGDGTRLSIL.